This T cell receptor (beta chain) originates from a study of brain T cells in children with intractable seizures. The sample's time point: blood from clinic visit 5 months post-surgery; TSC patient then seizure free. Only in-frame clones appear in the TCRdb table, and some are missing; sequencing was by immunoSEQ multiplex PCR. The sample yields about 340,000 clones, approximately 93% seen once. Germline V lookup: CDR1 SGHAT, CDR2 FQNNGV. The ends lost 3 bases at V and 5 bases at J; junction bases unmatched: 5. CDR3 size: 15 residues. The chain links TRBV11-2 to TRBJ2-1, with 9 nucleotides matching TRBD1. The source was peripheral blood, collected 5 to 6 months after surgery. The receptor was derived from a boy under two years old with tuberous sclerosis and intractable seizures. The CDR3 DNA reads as TGTGCCAGCAGCTTTGGGACAGGGTCCGACAATGAGCAGTTCTTC. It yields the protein CASSFGTGSDNEQFF.